The present T cell receptor beta chain was sequenced within a study of early T cells in non-severe SARS-CoV-2 infection. Study information: Chains stayed unpaired after sequencing of bulk RNA from unsorted whole blood.

This clonotype has ten or more counts. The TCR library protocol was used to attach unique molecular identifiers. These identifiers were attached to individual cDNA molecules. In TCRdb, the 5' RACE reads were re-called with MiXCR into one record per CDR3 protein. The sample gives tens of thousands of distinct CDR3 sequences, about 5.2% of which show up once; roughly 6.2% is in the top ten. The CDR3 runs to 11 residues. V lost 6 bases and J 10 bases, leaving 10 bases between the germline ends. The chain has TRBV12-3 or TRBV12-4 and TRBJ2-1; D gene unclear. The receptor was isolated from an adult who was a healthcare worker with PCR-confirmed SARS-CoV-2 infection or an uninfected control (not recorded which). This material consisted of whole blood, taken at baseline. CDR3 in DNA: TGTGCCAGCAGCCCGCTTCGGGAGCAGTTCTTC. Its protein is CASSPLREQFF.